The entry below describes one T cell receptor (beta chain). The data stem from a study of T-cell memory formation after mild COVID-19. TCRdb processed the 5' RACE reads anew with MiXCR; each CDR3 protein has one entry. Among more than 150,000 distinct CDR3 sequences, about a fifth were seen once, and the ten largest hold 20% to 25%. There are 15 residues in the CDR3. V lost 5 bases and J lost 7; bases outside the gene matches: 10. The receptor comes from an adult woman who had mild COVID-19 (a few samples of this study predate the infection). Cell type and time point are not known. The chain carries TRBV12-3 or TRBV12-4 and TRBJ2-1; 8 bases are shared with TRBD1. The sequencing input was PBMCs or a T cell subset sorted from them (not recorded which). The CDR3 loop reads CASSPRTGFYNEQFF. The CDR3 region has the DNA TGTGCCAGCAGTCCCCGGACAGGGTTTTATAATGAGCAGTTCTTC.